These 32 T cell receptor beta chains originate from one sample sequenced in a study of monozygotic twins with inflammatory bowel disease. TCRdb re-analyzed the 5' RACE reads; it lists each CDR3 protein once, without DNA. The sample table sets out about 300,000 distinct CDR3 sequences. Material for sequencing was blood. These receptors were taken from a human donor with ulcerative colitis or Crohn's disease, or a healthy co-twin of an affected twin (not recorded which).

The chain is built from TRBV28 and TRBJ2-7. The CDR3 runs 13 residues. The germline gives CDR1 MDHEN, CDR2 SYDVKM. The CDR3 reads CASRKGASHEQYF.

This rearrangement joins TRBV7-2 to TRBJ1-2; TCRdb returns TRBD1, unconfirmable since there is no DNA. The CDR3 extends over 16 amino acids. Germline V gives CDR1 SGHTA, CDR2 FQGNSA. CDR3 amino acids: CASSLANRGRSYGYTF.

The chain carries TRBV30 and TRBJ2-7. The CDR3 sequence is 13 residues long. Germline CDR1 and CDR2: GTSNPN and SVGIG (reference sequence). This CDR3 reads CAWRPGSSYEQYF.

The chain joins TRBV27 to TRBJ2-1; the D call from TCRdb, TRBD1, cannot be confirmed without DNA. The CDR3 contains 16 residues. Germline CDR1 MNHEY, CDR2 SMNVEV (reference sequence). The CDR3 reads CASRYRDSPRYNEQFF.

The chain couples TRBV14 to TRBJ2-3. Germline loops: CDR1 SGHDN, CDR2 FVKESK. This CDR3 is built from 13 residues. CDR3 amino acids: CASSTGSLDTQYF.

The V gene is TRBV24-1, the J gene TRBJ2-1; lacking DNA, the TRBD1 call made by TCRdb goes unchecked. The CDR3 runs to 15 residues. CDR1 is KGHDR and CDR2 is SFDVKD in the germline V gene. The CDR3 reads CATSEQGGPYNEQFF.

The genes are TRBV7-6 and TRBJ1-5; TCRdb's D gene call, TRBD1, goes unchecked for lack of DNA. The CDR3 is 15 residues long. Looked up from germline, CDR1 is SGHVS and CDR2 is FNYEAQ. CDR3 amino acids: CASSPQAYSNQPQHF.

The chain links TRBV6-6 to TRBJ2-7; the D gene TCRdb calls, TRBD1, cannot be checked with no DNA. CDR3 length: 14 residues. Germline V lookup: CDR1 MNHNY, CDR2 SVGAGI (reference sequence). The CDR3 spells CASHPGQGGYEQYF.

The rearrangement uses TRBV10-3 and TRBJ2-5. CDR3 length: 11 amino acids. Looked up from germline, CDR1 is ENHRY and CDR2 is SYGVKD. The CDR3 loop is CAISELETQYF.

The chain uses TRBV6-1 and TRBJ2-3; TCRdb gives TRBD2 as the D gene, but with no DNA this cannot be confirmed. In germline, CDR1 is MNHNS, CDR2 SASEGT. The length of the CDR3 is 18 residues. The CDR3 spells CASSEFPPSSGPSDTQYF.

This chain links TRBV5-4 with TRBJ2-5; with no DNA, the TCRdb D assignment of TRBD2 cannot be verified. Germline loops: CDR1 SGHNT, CDR2 YYREEE (reference sequence). This CDR3 has 17 residues. CDR3 amino acids: CASSLDSTSVSQETQYF.

The rearrangement links TRBV5-4 to TRBJ2-1; TCRdb's D gene call, TRBD2, goes unchecked for lack of DNA. The germline gives CDR1 SGHNT, CDR2 YYREEE (reference sequence). CDR3 length: 14 amino acids. The CDR3 here is CASSRGLAANEQFF.

This rearrangement joins TRBV18 to TRBJ2-7; no DNA is available, so the TRBD2 call from TCRdb remains unchecked. The germline gives CDR1 KGHSH, CDR2 LQKENI. This CDR3 region has 15 residues. The CDR3: CASSPIEAVPYEQYF.

This chain uses TRBV4-1 with TRBJ1-5; TCRdb picks TRBD1, but there is no DNA to check that call. The CDR3 is made up of 15 amino acids. CDR1 is MGHRA and CDR2 is YSYEKL in the germline V gene. CDR3 sequence: CASSRQGVENQPQHF.

The V call is TRBV7-2, the J call TRBJ1-2; TCRdb reports TRBD1, a call that lacks DNA to check it against. The germline CDR1 and CDR2 sequences are SGHTA and FQGNSA. The CDR3 is 14 residues long. The CDR3: CASSHEGALRPSTF.

The rearrangement uses TRBV18 and TRBJ1-5; TCRdb gives TRBD1 as the D gene, but with no DNA this cannot be confirmed. The CDR3 runs to 15 residues. Germline V gene lookup returns CDR1 KGHSH and CDR2 LQKENI. The CDR3 sequence is CASSQGGLLNQPQHF. Based on the CDR3 plus reference TRBV18 and TRBJ1-5, the full variable domain is NAGVMQNPRHLVRRRGQEARLRCSPMKGHSHVYWYRQLPEEGLKFMVYLQKENIIDESGMPKERFSAEFPKEGPSILRIQQVVRGDSAAYFCASSQGGLLNQPQHFGDGTRLSIL.

The chain joins TRBV5-1 to TRBJ1-2. The CDR3 has 12 amino acids. The germline CDR1 and CDR2 sequences are SGHRS and YFSETQ. The CDR3 protein is CASSQPSSGYTF.

The gene calls are TRBV7-9 and TRBJ2-5; lacking DNA, the TRBD1 call made by TCRdb goes unchecked. The CDR3 runs to 15 residues. Germline loops: CDR1 SEHNR, CDR2 FQNEAQ (reference sequence). CDR3 in amino acids: CASTRRTVSQETQYF.

The gene calls are TRBV18 and TRBJ2-7; TCRdb names TRBD2, which stays unverified in the absence of DNA. The CDR3 consists of 14 residues. Germline V gene sequence: CDR1 KGHSH, CDR2 LQKENI. CDR3 loop: CASSQSGTIYEQYF.

The V and J genes are TRBV20-1 and TRBJ2-7. Germline V gene lookup returns CDR1 DFQATT and CDR2 SNEGSKA (reference sequence). The CDR3 has 13 residues. The CDR3 spells CSARVDRVGEQYF.

The gene calls are TRBV24-1 and TRBJ2-5; checking the TCRdb D call of TRBD1 is not possible without DNA. Germline CDR1 and CDR2: KGHDR and SFDVKD. CDR3 size: 15 residues. Here the CDR3 reads CATSIHLGGAETQYF.

V gene TRBV5-6 combines with J gene TRBJ2-1; checking the TCRdb D call of TRBD2 is not possible without DNA. The CDR3 is 18 residues long. Germline CDR1 reads SGHDT; CDR2 reads YYEEEE. CDR3 residues: CASSNSGGAGRSYNEQFF.

This chain uses TRBV7-9 with TRBJ2-7; TCRdb proposes TRBD2, but this gene call is untestable without DNA. The CDR3 runs 13 residues. The germline V gene encodes CDR1 SEHNR and CDR2 FQNEAQ (reference sequence). CDR3 sequence reads: CASSFEGEYEQYF. Using reference TRBV7-9 and TRBJ2-7 for the parts outside the CDR3, the full variable domain is DTGVSQNPRHKITKRGQNVTFRCDPISEHNRLYWYRQTLGQGPEFLTYFQNEAQLEKSRLLSDRFSAERPKGSFSTLEIQRTEQGDSAMYLCASSFEGEYEQYFGPGTRLTVT.

The rearrangement links TRBV7-6 to TRBJ2-1. CDR1 is SGHVS, CDR2 FNYEAQ, per germline. This CDR3 comprises 15 residues. CDR3 sequence reads: CASSLGSASYNEQFF.

The CDR3 reads CASPGRGHEQYF. The V call is TRBV7-7, the J call TRBJ2-7; TCRdb names TRBD1, which stays unverified in the absence of DNA. CDR3 length: 12 amino acids. CDR1 is SSHAT, CDR2 FNYEAQ, per germline (reference sequence).

The chain recombines TRBV7-8 with TRBJ2-1. Per the germline V gene, CDR1 is SGHVS and CDR2 is FQNEAQ. The CDR3 covers 13 residues. CDR3 in amino acids: CASSLGSNNEQFF.

This chain links TRBV28 with TRBJ1-2. This CDR3 is 12 amino acids long. CDR1 is MDHEN, CDR2 SYDVKM, per germline. The CDR3 is CASSFSYYGYTF.

The chain couples TRBV20-1 to TRBJ1-1; with no DNA, the TCRdb D assignment of TRBD1 cannot be verified. The germline V gene encodes CDR1 DFQATT and CDR2 SNEGSKA (reference sequence). This CDR3 contains 15 residues. This CDR3 reads CSARVQGNKNTEAFF.

The genes are TRBV5-1 and TRBJ1-2. CDR1 and CDR2 from the germline V gene are SGHRS and YFSETQ. The CDR3 sequence is 19 residues long. CDR3 sequence reads: CASSLVGIKQKGFNYGYTF.

The rearrangement joins TRBV28 to TRBJ2-1; TCRdb's D call of TRBD1 is untestable without DNA. This CDR3 is 15 amino acids long. Germline-derived CDR1 and CDR2 are MDHEN and SYDVKM. The CDR3 sequence: CASRPTGTGNNEQFF.

This CDR3 is CASSVGGGGRSGANVLTF. The chain couples TRBV9 to TRBJ2-6; TCRdb selects TRBD1, and the lack of DNA leaves this call unchecked. Germline CDR1 SGDLS, CDR2 YYNGEE. CDR3 size: 18 residues. Full variable domain (remainder filled in from reference TRBV9 and TRBJ2-6): DSGVTQTPKHLITATGQRVTLRCSPRSGDLSVYWYQQSLDQGLQFLIQYYNGEERAKGNILERFSAQQFPDLHSELNLSSLELGDSALYFCASSVGGGGRSGANVLTFGAGSRLTVL.

The gene calls are TRBV19 and TRBJ2-7; absent DNA, TCRdb's TRBD1 call cannot be checked. The CDR3 covers 13 residues. Germline V CDR1 and CDR2: LNHDA, SQIVND (reference sequence). CDR3 amino acids: CASGDRSSYEQYF.